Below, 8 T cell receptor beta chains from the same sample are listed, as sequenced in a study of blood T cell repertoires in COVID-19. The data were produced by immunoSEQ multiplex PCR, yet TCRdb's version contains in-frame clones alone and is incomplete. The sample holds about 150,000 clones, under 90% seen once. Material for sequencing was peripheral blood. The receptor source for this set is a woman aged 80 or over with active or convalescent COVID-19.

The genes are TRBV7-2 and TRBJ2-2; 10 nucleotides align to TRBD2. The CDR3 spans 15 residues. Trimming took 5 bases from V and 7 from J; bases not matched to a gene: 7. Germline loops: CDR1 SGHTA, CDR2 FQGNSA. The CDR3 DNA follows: TGTGCCAGCAGCGCAACTAGCGGGATTGGCGGGGAGCTGTTTTTT. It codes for CASSATSGIGGELFF.

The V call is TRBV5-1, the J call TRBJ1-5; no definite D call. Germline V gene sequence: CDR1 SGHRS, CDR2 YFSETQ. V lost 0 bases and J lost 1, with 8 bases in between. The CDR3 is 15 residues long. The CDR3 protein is CASSLGGESNQPQHF. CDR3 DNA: TGCGCCAGCAGCTTGGGAGGAGAGAGCAATCAGCCCCAGCATTTT.

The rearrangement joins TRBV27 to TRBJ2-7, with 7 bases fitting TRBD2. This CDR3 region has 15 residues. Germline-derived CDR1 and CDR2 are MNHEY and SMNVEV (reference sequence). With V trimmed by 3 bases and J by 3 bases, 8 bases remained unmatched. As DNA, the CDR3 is TGTGCCAGCAGTTTGGTGGCGGGAGAAGTCTACGAGCAGTACTTC. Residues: CASSLVAGEVYEQYF.

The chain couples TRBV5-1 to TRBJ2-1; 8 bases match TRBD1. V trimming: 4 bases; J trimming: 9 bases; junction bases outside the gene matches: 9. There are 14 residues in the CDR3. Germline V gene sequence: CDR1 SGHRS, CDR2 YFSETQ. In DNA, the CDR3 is TGCGCCAGCAGCGAACTCCAGGGGGCGGGTGAGCAGTTCTTC. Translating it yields CASSELQGAGEQFF.

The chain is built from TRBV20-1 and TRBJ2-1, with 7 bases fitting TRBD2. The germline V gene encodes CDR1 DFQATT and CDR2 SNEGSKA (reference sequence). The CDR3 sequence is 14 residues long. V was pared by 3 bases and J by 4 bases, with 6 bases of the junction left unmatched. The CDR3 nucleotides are TGCAGTGCTAGTCGAGCGGGGAGTTACAATGAGCAGTTCTTC. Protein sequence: CSASRAGSYNEQFF.

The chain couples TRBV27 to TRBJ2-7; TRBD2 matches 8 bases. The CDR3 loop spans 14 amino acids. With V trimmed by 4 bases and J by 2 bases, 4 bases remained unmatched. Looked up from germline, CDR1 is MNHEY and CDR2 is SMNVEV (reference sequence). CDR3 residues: CASSSSGYAYEQYF. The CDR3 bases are TGTGCCAGCAGTTCTAGCGGGTATGCCTACGAGCAGTACTTC.

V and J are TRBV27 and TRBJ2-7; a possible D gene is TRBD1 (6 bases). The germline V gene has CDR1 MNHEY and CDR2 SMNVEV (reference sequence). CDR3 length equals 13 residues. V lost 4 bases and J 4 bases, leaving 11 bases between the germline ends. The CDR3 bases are TGTGCCAGCAGTTGGGGGCCCGGATACGAGCAGTACTTC. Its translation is CASSWGPGYEQYF.

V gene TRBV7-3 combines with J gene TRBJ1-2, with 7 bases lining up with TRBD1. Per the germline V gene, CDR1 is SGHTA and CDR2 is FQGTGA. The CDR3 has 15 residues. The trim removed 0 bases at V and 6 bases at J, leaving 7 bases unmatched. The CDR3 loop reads CASSLTGQVRDGYTF. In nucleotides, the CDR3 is TGTGCCAGCAGCTTAACAGGACAGGTTCGGGATGGCTACACCTTC.